The 17 T cell receptor beta chains presented below share a single source sample, sequenced in a study of cytomegalovirus exposure and HLA in healthy donors. Vbeta (60) and Jbeta (13) primers were used in the PCR. Assay used: immunoSEQ multiplex PCR; TCRdb lists only in-frame clones, some missing. The sample shows around 110,000 clones, 75% of them seen only once. Input material: PBMCs. The receptors were gathered from a male donor in good health and CMV-seropositive.

In its sample, this clone was seen a few times. The genes are TRBV6-4 and TRBJ2-3, with 10 bases matching TRBD2. Losses at the gene ends were 2 bases for V and 5 bases for J; bases not matched to a gene: 4. Germline V lookup: CDR1 MRHNA, CDR2 SNTAGT. This CDR3 contains 15 residues. The CDR3 loop is CASSDGLAGVDTQYF. As DNA, the CDR3 is TGTGCCAGCAGTGACGGGCTAGCGGGGGTAGATACGCAGTATTTT.

The CDR3 nucleotides read TGTGCCAGCAGTAGAAGCCCCCACCGCACCTATGGCTACACCTTC. The encoded protein is CASSRSPHRTYGYTF. The chain employs TRBV28 and TRBJ1-2; no reliable D call. CDR3 length equals 15 residues. V was trimmed by 5 bases and J by 4 bases, leaving 17 bases between them. From germline, CDR1 is MDHEN and CDR2 SYDVKM.

The CDR3 region has the DNA TGTGCCAGCAGTTTGCCAAGAATCACCGGGACAGGGGTCTCCTACGAGCAGTACTTC. It yields the protein CASSLPRITGTGVSYEQYF. The V gene is TRBV27, the J gene TRBJ2-7; TRBD1 aligns across 10 bases. The V segment lost 3 bases and the J segment 0 bases; nucleotides outside the gene matches: 14. This CDR3 region has 19 residues. Per the germline V gene, CDR1 is MNHEY and CDR2 is SMNVEV (reference sequence).

Notes on this clone: Other nucleotide sequences in the sample specify the same CDR3. DNA of the CDR3: TGTGCCTGGAGTGTACGAGGGAATCAGCCCCAGCATTTT. Translated, it gives CAWSVRGNQPQHF. The chain joins TRBV30 to TRBJ1-5; D gene uncertain. V dropped 0 bases and J dropped 4 bases, with 7 bases sitting between them. Germline V gives CDR1 GTSNPN, CDR2 SVGIG (reference sequence). This CDR3 is built from 13 residues.

This clone was counted a few times. This chain joins TRBV29-1 and TRBJ2-1, with TRBD2 matching 8 bases. V was pared by 5 bases and J by 7 bases, with 7 bases of the junction left unmatched. The germline V gene encodes CDR1 SQVTM and CDR2 ANQGSEA. The CDR3 loop spans 13 amino acids. CDR3 nucleotides: TGCAGCGTTTCCGGGGGGGCCCGGAATGAGCAGTTCTTC. Amino acids: CSVSGGARNEQFF.

This chain connects TRBV28 to TRBJ1-5; 10 nucleotides match TRBD1. The J segment lost 15 bases and the V segment lost 6 bases, leaving 8 bases of the junction unmatched. CDR1 is MDHEN and CDR2 is SYDVKM in the germline V gene. The CDR3 extends over 12 amino acids. Here the CDR3 reads CASSFTGTGVHF. The CDR3 nucleotides are TGTGCCAGCAGCTTCACCGGGACAGGGGTGCATTTT.

V is TRBV5-4 and J is TRBJ2-1, with D perhaps matching TRBD1 (5 bases). The germline V gene has CDR1 SGHNT and CDR2 YYREEE (reference sequence). The germline V and J ends were trimmed by 4 bases and 6 bases, with 14 bases remaining between them. The CDR3 totals 14 residues. The CDR3 sequence: CASSLIRQSNEQFF. The CDR3 DNA reads TGTGCCAGCAGCCTGATACGACAGTCCAATGAGCAGTTCTTC. The variable domain in full, with the rest retrieved from reference TRBV5-4 and TRBJ2-1, is ETGVTQSPTHLIKTRGQQVTLRCSSQSGHNTVSWYQQALGQGPQFIFQYYREEENGRGNFPPRFSGLQFPNYSSELNVNALELDDSALYLCASSLIRQSNEQFFGPGTRLTVL.

The chain carries TRBV7-9 and TRBJ2-1; no definite D call. The CDR3 runs to 11 residues. From germline, CDR1 is SEHNR and CDR2 FQNEAQ (reference sequence). V lost 5 bases and J 8 bases, leaving 7 bases between the germline ends. Here the CDR3 reads CASSPIDEQFF. In DNA form, the CDR3 reads TGTGCCAGCAGCCCGATAGATGAGCAGTTCTTC.

The V and J genes are TRBV5-5 and TRBJ1-5; D ambiguous. Per germline, CDR1 SGHKS and CDR2 YYEKEE (reference sequence). Trimming left V 0 bases short and J 9 bases short, with 10 bases between. The CDR3 loop spans 13 amino acids. The CDR3 spells CASSLEVTGPQHF. CDR3 DNA: TGTGCCAGCAGCTTGGAAGTGACTGGGCCCCAGCATTTT.

This clone was observed once. The chain carries TRBV27 and TRBJ1-5; 10 bases align to TRBD1. The CDR3 runs to 15 residues. After removal of 5 bases from V and 5 bases from J, the junction contained 6 bases not matched to a gene. Germline CDR1 is MNHEY and CDR2 is SMNVEV (reference sequence). CDR3 sequence reads: CASSGGTGVHQPQHF. Written as DNA, the CDR3 is TGTGCCAGCAGTGGGGGGACAGGGGTGCATCAGCCCCAGCATTTT.

The V call is TRBV30, the J call TRBJ2-7; TRBD2 aligns across 12 bases. This CDR3 is 15 amino acids long. J lost 2 bases, V lost 1 base, and 3 bases had no gene match. From germline, CDR1 is GTSNPN and CDR2 SVGIG (reference sequence). The CDR3 DNA follows: TGTGCCTGGAGTGAAGGACTAGCGGGAACCTACGAGCAGTACTTC. Residues: CAWSEGLAGTYEQYF.

This sequence joins TRBV15 and TRBJ1-3; possible D gene TRBD1, 5 bases. This CDR3 comprises 15 residues. Germline V gene sequence: CDR1 LNHNV, CDR2 YYDKDF (reference sequence). Trimming shortened V by 0 bases and J by 4 bases, and 10 bases separated the two germline ends. The CDR3: CATSRDGGVGNTIYF. The CDR3 DNA sequence: TGTGCCACCAGCAGAGATGGAGGGGTCGGAAACACCATATATTTT.

This clone was detected once. This chain connects TRBV5-1 to TRBJ2-7; the D is unclear. Germline V CDR1 and CDR2: SGHRS, YFSETQ. This CDR3 region has 13 residues. Trimming took 5 bases from V and 4 from J, leaving 13 bases between them. The CDR3 DNA is TGCGCCAGCAGACCGAACAGCAATTACGAGCAGTACTTC. Protein sequence: CASRPNSNYEQYF. Using reference TRBV5-1 and TRBJ2-7 for the parts outside the CDR3, the full variable domain is KAGVTQTPRYLIKTRGQQVTLSCSPISGHRSVSWYQQTPGQGLQFLFEYFSETQRNKGNFPGRFSGRQFSNSRSEMNVSTLELGDSALYLCASRPNSNYEQYFGPGTRLTVT.

The J gene is TRBJ1-5, the V gene TRBV30, with TRBD1 matching 8 bases. Germline trimming cut 6 bases from V and 0 bases from J; bases unmatched to any gene: 4. The CDR3 has 14 amino acids. CDR1 is GTSNPN, CDR2 SVGIG, per germline (reference sequence). CDR3 amino acids: CACSTGDSNQPQHF. In nucleotides, the CDR3 is TGTGCCTGCTCGACAGGGGATAGCAATCAGCCCCAGCATTTT.

This clone showed up just once. This chain connects TRBV9 to TRBJ2-5; TRBD2 might be the D (5 bases). The CDR3 loop spans 13 amino acids. Deletions cut 4 bases from V and 2 bases from J, with 9 bases between. Germline V CDR1 and CDR2: SGDLS, YYNGEE. The CDR3 bases are TGTGCCAGCAGCCCCGGGGTTCAAGAGACCCAGTACTTC. Its translation: CASSPGVQETQYF.

V usage is TRBV5-4 and J usage is TRBJ2-3; perhaps TRBD2 as D (7 bases). Trimming stripped 2 bases from V and 8 bases from J, with 12 bases between. The CDR3 covers 13 residues. From germline, CDR1 is SGHNT and CDR2 YYREEE (reference sequence). The CDR3 bases are TGTGCCAGCAGCTTATACGGGGGGCTTACGCAGTATTTT. Amino acid sequence: CASSLYGGLTQYF.

The V and J genes are TRBV19 and TRBJ2-7; 14 bases align to TRBD2. J was trimmed by 0 bases and V by 5 bases; bases with no gene match: 6. This CDR3 spans 17 amino acids. Per the germline V gene, CDR1 is LNHDA and CDR2 is SQIVND (reference sequence). CDR3 residues: CASSPGLAGVSSYEQYF. The CDR3 bases are TGTGCCAGTAGTCCGGGACTAGCGGGGGTAAGCTCCTACGAGCAGTACTTC.